Listed below are T cell receptor beta chains from one sample, sequenced in a study of T cell changes during pregnancy in multiple sclerosis. Produced via immunoSEQ multiplex PCR; TCRdb's table is partial and in-frame only. The sample includes under 45,000 clones, about 87% of them seen just once. The sample was CD4+ T cells from peripheral blood mononuclear cells, taken in the second trimester of pregnancy. The receptors here all came from a female donor with multiple sclerosis, enrolled in a pregnancy study. The CDR3 runs from the conserved cysteine through the conserved F or W. Fields, in order: CDR3 DNA, CDR3 protein, J gene, D gene, clone size, V gene. A D gene is named only where the DNA matches it firmly. Expanded clones get a size class; other rows say once, few or many, or leave the size out.

TGCGCCAGCAGCTTGGCACTCGGGACAACGGACAATGAGCAGTTCTTC CASSLALGTTDNEQFF TRBJ2-1 NA NA TRBV5-1
TGTGCCAGCAGCGCCTGGGACAGGCCTCTGGGCTACACCTTC CASSAWDRPLGYTF TRBJ1-2 TRBD1 NA TRBV5-6
TGTGCCAGCAGCCAAGGAGGGAGGGCCCTGGGAGAGCAGTTCTTC CASSQGGRALGEQFF TRBJ2-1 TRBD2 NA TRBV9
TGTGCCAGCAGCTTAGTCGGGAGCACAGATACGCAGTATTTT CASSLVGSTDTQYF TRBJ2-3 NA NA TRBV7-6
TGTGCCAGCAGTTTTTTGGAGGGACTAGCGGGAGGGAGGCGCAACAATGAGCAGTTCTTC CASSFLEGLAGGRRNNEQFF TRBJ2-1 TRBD2 NA TRBV28
TGTGCCAGCAGCGGACAGGCTAATAGCAATCAGCCCCAGCATTTT CASSGQANSNQPQHF TRBJ1-5 TRBD1 NA TRBV2
TGCAGCGCCCGGACAGGGGGGGGTAGCAATCAGCCCCAGCATTTT CSARTGGGSNQPQHF TRBJ1-5 TRBD1 medium-sized TRBV29-1
TGTGCCAGCAGACTTGAGAGTGGTGCTTTCGGCTACACCTTC CASRLESGAFGYTF TRBJ1-2 NA NA TRBV6-1
TGTGCCAGCAGGGTAGACAGGGTGCAGGCCGGGGAGCTGTTTTTT CASRVDRVQAGELFF TRBJ2-2 TRBD1 NA TRBV2
TGTGCCAGCAGTGAATCAATGGGGCAGAACTATGGCTACACCTTC CASSESMGQNYGYTF TRBJ1-2 NA NA TRBV25-1
TGCGCCAGCAGCCCTCACCAAGGGGGAAGGAGAGTAGAGACCCAGTACTTC CASSPHQGGRRVETQYF TRBJ2-5 NA few TRBV4-3
TGTGCCAGTAGTATCCGGACTAGCGGGAGGGCCTCCGAGCAGTACTTC CASSIRTSGRASEQYF TRBJ2-7 TRBD2 NA TRBV19
TGTGCCAGCAGCTGCTCCCCCCCGGGACAGGGTTTCAATCAGCCCCAGCATTTT CASSCSPPGQGFNQPQHF TRBJ1-5 NA NA TRBV21-1
TGTGCCAGCAGTCCCCGTATCGTAGCCAAAAACATTCAGTACTTC CASSPRIVAKNIQYF TRBJ2-4 NA once TRBV27
TGTGCCAGCAGCCGCGATACTAGCGGGACCGGGGGGGAGACCCAGTACTTC CASSRDTSGTGGETQYF TRBJ2-5 TRBD2 NA TRBV4-2
TGTGCCAGCAGGGACAGGGGCTCTGGGGCCAACGTCCTGACTTTC CASRDRGSGANVLTF TRBJ2-6 TRBD1 NA TRBV6-1
TGTGCCAGCAGGATCGGGGGGGGCAGCTACAATGAGCAGTTCTTC CASRIGGGSYNEQFF TRBJ2-1 TRBD2 NA TRBV28
TGTGCCAGCAGTGGACCGGACAGACAAGAGACCCAGTACTTC CASSGPDRQETQYF TRBJ2-5 NA NA TRBV25-1
TGTGCCAGCAGCCAAGTTGCAGGGGACCTCTCCTACGAGCAGTACTTC CASSQVAGDLSYEQYF TRBJ2-7 NA NA TRBV4-2
TGTGCCAGCAGTTACTCTGGGACCGCCGGGGGCATTCAGTACTTC CASSYSGTAGGIQYF TRBJ2-4 NA NA TRBV6-6
TGTGCTTCGTGGGAGGGTAGCGGCTACACCTTC CASWEGSGYTF TRBJ1-2 NA NA TRBV19
TGCGCCAGCAGCTTGGTCCCAGCGGGAGGCACAGATACGCAGTATTTT CASSLVPAGGTDTQYF TRBJ2-3 TRBD2 NA TRBV5-1
TGCGCCAGCAGCCAAGTGGATAGCGGGAGCCCCTACGAGCAGTACTTC CASSQVDSGSPYEQYF TRBJ2-7 TRBD2 NA TRBV4-1
TGTGCCAGCAGCTCGCCTGGAACAGGAGACACCGGGGAGCTGTTTTTT CASSSPGTGDTGELFF TRBJ2-2 NA once TRBV7-8
TGTGCCAGCAGCTTGGGACAGGGAAATGAAAAACTGTTTTTT CASSLGQGNEKLFF TRBJ1-4 TRBD1 NA TRBV5-6
TGTGCCAGCAGCTTAGTATTTCCCCCCACCGGGGAGCTGTTTTTT CASSLVFPPTGELFF TRBJ2-2 NA NA TRBV7-2
TGTGCCAGCAGCTTGGCGGGGACAGCCGCCTACACCGGGGAGCTGTTTTTT CASSLAGTAAYTGELFF TRBJ2-2 TRBD1 NA TRBV5-6
TGTGCCAGCAGACCACGAAGCAGGGGAAGGACCTACAATGAGCAGTTCTTC CASRPRSRGRTYNEQFF TRBJ2-1 NA NA TRBV28
TGTGCCAGCAGTTACGGGACTAGTCATGGCCCAGATACGCAGTATTTT CASSYGTSHGPDTQYF TRBJ2-3 TRBD2 NA TRBV6-5
TGTGCCAGCAGCTTAGACAGGACCAACACCGGGGAGCTGTTTTTT CASSLDRTNTGELFF TRBJ2-2 NA once TRBV11-1
TGTGCCAGCAGTGAATTAGAGACAGGAAAAAACATTCAGTACTTC CASSELETGKNIQYF TRBJ2-4 NA NA TRBV25-1
TGTGCCAGCAGTTCCTCCGGGACTATTGATTTCACTGAGCAGTTCTTC CASSSSGTIDFTEQFF TRBJ2-1 TRBD2 NA TRBV28
TGCGCCAGCCAGGAAACAGGGGTCTTAACTGAAGCTTTCTTT CASQETGVLTEAFF TRBJ1-1 TRBD1 NA TRBV5-1
TGTGCCAGCAGCTTGACCCTAGCGGGATCTGGAGAGACCCAGTACTTC CASSLTLAGSGETQYF TRBJ2-5 TRBD2 NA TRBV5-6
TGCAGCGTCGGGGGGGGCCTATTCACAGATACGCAGTATTTT CSVGGGLFTDTQYF TRBJ2-3 TRBD2 NA TRBV29-1
TGTGCCAGCAATCCCCAAGTAGGACATCAGAATCAGCCCCAGCATTTT CASNPQVGHQNQPQHF TRBJ1-5 NA once TRBV28
TGTGCCAGCAGCCAGGCACTCCCCGGGCAGTACTTC CASSQALPGQYF TRBJ2-7 NA NA TRBV11-2
TGTGCCAGCAGCTCACTGGACAGCTATGGCTACACCTTC CASSSLDSYGYTF TRBJ1-2 NA once TRBV5-6